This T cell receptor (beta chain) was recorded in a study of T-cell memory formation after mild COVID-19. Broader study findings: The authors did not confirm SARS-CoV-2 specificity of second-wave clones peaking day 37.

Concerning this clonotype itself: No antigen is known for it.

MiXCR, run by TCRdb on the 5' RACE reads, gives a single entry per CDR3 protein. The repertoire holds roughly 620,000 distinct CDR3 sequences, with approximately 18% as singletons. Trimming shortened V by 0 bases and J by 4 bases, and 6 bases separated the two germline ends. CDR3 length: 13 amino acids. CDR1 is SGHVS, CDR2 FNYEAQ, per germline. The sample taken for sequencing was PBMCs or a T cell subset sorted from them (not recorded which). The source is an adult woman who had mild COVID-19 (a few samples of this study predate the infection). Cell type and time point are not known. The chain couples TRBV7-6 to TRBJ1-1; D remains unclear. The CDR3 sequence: CASSLAGPTEAFF. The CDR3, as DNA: TGTGCCAGCAGCTTAGCAGGGCCCACTGAAGCTTTCTTT.